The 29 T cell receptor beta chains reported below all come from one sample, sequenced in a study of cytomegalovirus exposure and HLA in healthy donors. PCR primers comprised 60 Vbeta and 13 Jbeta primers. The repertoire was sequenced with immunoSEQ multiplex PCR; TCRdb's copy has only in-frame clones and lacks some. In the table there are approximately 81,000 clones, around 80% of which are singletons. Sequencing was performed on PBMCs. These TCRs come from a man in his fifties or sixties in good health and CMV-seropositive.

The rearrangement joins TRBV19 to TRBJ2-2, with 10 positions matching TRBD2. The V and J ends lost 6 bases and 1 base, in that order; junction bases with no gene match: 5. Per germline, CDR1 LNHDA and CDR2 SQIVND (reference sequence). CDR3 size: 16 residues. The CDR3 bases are TGTGCCAGTAGCAAGAGGACTAGCGGGAACACCGGGGAGCTGTTTTTT. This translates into CASSKRTSGNTGELFF.

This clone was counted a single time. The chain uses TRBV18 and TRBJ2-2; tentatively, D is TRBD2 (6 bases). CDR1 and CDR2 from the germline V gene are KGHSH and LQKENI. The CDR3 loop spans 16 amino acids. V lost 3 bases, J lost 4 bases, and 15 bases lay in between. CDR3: CASSPPAGPITGELFF. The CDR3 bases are TGTGCCAGCTCACCCCCGGCGGGACCTATCACCGGGGAGCTGTTTTTT. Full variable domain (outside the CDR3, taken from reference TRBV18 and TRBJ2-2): NAGVMQNPRHLVRRRGQEARLRCSPMKGHSHVYWYRQLPEEGLKFMVYLQKENIIDESGMPKERFSAEFPKEGPSILRIQQVVRGDSAAYFCASSPPAGPITGELFFGEGSRLTVL.

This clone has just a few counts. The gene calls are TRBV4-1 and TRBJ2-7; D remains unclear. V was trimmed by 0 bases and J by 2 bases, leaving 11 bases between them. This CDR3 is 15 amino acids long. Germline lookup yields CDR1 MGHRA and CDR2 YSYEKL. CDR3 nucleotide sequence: TGCGCCAGCAGCCAAGACAGGCAGACGACCTACGAGCAGTACTTC. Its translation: CASSQDRQTTYEQYF.

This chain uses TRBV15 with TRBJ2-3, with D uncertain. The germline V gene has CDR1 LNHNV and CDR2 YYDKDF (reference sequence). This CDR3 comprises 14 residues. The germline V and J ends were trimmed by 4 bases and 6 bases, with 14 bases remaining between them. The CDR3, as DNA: TGTGCCACCAGCATTGACCCTTATAGCGATACGCAGTATTTT. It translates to CATSIDPYSDTQYF. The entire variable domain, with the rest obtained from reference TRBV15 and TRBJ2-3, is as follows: DAMVIQNPRYQVTQFGKPVTLSCSQTLNHNVMYWYQQKSSQAPKLLFHYYDKDFNNEADTPDNFQSRRPNTSFCFLDIRSPGLGDTAMYLCATSIDPYSDTQYFGPGTRLTVL.

In nucleotides, the CDR3 is TGCGCCAGCAGCTTGGGTTTAGCGGGAGGGCCGGTGGGTGAGCAGTTCTTC. It is translated as CASSLGLAGGPVGEQFF. The J gene is TRBJ2-1, the V gene TRBV5-1, with TRBD2 matching over 11 bases. CDR3 length: 17 amino acids. V was clipped by 0 bases and J by 9 bases; unmatched bases: 11. CDR1 is SGHRS, CDR2 YFSETQ, per germline.

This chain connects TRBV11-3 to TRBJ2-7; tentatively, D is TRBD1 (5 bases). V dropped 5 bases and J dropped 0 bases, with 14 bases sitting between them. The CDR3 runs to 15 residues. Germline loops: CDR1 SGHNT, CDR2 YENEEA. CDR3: CASSPAGRLSYEQYF. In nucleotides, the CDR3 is TGTGCCAGCAGCCCCGCAGGGCGGCTCTCCTACGAGCAGTACTTC.

The CDR3 protein is CATSRGTGPLDNEQFF. CDR3 DNA sequence: TGTGCCACCAGCAGAGGGACAGGGCCACTAGACAATGAGCAGTTCTTC. The gene calls are TRBV15 and TRBJ2-1, with 8 bases that match TRBD1. This CDR3 comprises 16 residues. Trimming cost V 1 base and J 5 bases; bases outside gene matches: 7. Germline CDR1 reads LNHNV; CDR2 reads YYDKDF (reference sequence).

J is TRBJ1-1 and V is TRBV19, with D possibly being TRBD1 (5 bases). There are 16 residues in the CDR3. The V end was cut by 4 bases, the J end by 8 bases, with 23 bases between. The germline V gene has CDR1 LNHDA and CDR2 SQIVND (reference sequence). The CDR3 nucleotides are TGTGCCAGTAGTACCTCCTCCTCGGTGGGGGGGACCGAAGCTTTCTTT. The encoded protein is CASSTSSSVGGTEAFF.

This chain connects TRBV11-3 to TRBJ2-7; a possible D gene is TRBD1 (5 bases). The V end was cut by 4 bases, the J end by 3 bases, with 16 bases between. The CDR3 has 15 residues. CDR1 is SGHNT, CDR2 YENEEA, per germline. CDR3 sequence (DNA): TGTGCCAGCAGCTCTAGGACATCCGGTTTCTACGAGCAGTACTTC. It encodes CASSSRTSGFYEQYF.

CDR3 in DNA: TGTGCCAGCAGTACCGGGACAGGGTCGAACACCGGGGAGCTGTTTTTT. This encodes CASSTGTGSNTGELFF. V usage is TRBV7-9 and J usage is TRBJ2-2; 9 bases align to TRBD1. The CDR3 extends over 16 amino acids. CDR1 and CDR2 (germline): SEHNR, FQNEAQ (reference sequence). J gave up 0 bases and V 6 bases, and 5 bases lay outside the gene matches.

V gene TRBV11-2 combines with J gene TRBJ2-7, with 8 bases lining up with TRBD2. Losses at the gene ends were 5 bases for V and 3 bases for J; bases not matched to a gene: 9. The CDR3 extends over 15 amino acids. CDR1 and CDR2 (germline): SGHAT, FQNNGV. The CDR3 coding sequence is TGTGCCAGCAGCCAGACTAGCGTCGTGAGCTACGAGCAGTACTTC. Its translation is CASSQTSVVSYEQYF.

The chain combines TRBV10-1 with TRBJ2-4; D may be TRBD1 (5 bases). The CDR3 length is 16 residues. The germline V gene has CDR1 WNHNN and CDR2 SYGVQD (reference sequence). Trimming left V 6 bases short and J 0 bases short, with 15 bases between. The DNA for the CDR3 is TGCGCCAGCAGCCCGAGGCAGGGTATAGCCAAAAACATTCAGTACTTC. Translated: CASSPRQGIAKNIQYF.

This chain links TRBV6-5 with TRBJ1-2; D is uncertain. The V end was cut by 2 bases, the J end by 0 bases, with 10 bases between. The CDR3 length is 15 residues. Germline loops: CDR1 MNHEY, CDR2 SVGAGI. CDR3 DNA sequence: TGTGCCAGCAGTTACGGGCGACCATCTAACTATGGCTACACCTTC. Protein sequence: CASSYGRPSNYGYTF.

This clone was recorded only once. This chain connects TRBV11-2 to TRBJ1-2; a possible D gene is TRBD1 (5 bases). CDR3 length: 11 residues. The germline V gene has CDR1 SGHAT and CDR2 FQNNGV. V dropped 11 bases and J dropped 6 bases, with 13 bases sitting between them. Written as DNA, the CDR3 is TGTGCCCGGGGGGGGTTCGATGGCTACACCTTC. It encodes CARGGFDGYTF.

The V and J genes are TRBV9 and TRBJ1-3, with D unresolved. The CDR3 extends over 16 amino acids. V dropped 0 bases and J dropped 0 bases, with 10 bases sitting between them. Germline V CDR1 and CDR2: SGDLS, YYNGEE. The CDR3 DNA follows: TGTGCCAGCAGCGTAGAGTCAGGACTCTCTGGAAACACCATATATTTT. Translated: CASSVESGLSGNTIYF.

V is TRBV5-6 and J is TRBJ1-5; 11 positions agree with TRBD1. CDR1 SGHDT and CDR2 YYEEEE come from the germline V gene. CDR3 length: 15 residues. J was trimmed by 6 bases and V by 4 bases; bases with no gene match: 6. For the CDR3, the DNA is TGTGCCAGCAGCATCCGGACAGGGGGCGTTCAGCCCCAGCATTTT. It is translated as CASSIRTGGVQPQHF.

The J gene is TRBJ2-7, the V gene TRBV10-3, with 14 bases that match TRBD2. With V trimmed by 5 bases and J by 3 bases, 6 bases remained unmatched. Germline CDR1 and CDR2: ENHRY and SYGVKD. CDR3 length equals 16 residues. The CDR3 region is CAISKTSGRGVYEQYF. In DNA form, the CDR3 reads TGTGCCATCAGTAAGACTAGCGGGAGGGGTGTCTACGAGCAGTACTTC.

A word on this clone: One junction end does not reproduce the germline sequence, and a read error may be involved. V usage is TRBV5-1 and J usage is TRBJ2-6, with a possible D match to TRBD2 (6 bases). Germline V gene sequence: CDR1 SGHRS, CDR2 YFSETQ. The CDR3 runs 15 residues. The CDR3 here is CASSTGSGGANGLTF. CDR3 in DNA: TGCGCCAGCAGTACTGGTTCGGGCGGGGCCAACGGCCTGACTTTC.

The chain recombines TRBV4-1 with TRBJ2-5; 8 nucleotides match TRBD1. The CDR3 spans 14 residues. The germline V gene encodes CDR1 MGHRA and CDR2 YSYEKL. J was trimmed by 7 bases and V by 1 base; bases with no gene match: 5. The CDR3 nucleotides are TGCGCCAGCAGCCAAGCCGACAGGGGACGGACCCAGTACTTC. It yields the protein CASSQADRGRTQYF.

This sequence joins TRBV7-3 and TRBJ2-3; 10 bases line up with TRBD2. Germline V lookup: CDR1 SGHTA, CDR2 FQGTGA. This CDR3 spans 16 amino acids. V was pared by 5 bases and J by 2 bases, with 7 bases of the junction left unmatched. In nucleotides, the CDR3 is TGTGCCAGCAGCCAAGCTGGACTAGCGGCCACAGATACGCAGTATTTT. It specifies CASSQAGLAATDTQYF.

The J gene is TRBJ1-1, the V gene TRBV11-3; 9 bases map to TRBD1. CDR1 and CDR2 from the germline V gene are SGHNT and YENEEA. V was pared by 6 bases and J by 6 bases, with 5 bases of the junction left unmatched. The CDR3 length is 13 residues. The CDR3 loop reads CASSHTGGPEAFF. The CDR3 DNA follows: TGTGCCAGCAGTCATACAGGGGGCCCTGAAGCTTTCTTT. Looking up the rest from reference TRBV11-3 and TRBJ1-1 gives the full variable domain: EAGVVQSPRYKIIEKKQPVAFWCNPISGHNTLYWYLQNLGQGPELLIRYENEEAVDDSQLPKDRFSAERLKGVDSTLKIQPAELGDSAVYLCASSHTGGPEAFFGQGTRLTVV.

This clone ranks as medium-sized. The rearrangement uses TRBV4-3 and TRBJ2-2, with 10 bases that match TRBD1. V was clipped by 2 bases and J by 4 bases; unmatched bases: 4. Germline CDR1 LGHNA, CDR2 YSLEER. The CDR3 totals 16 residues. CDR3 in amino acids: CASSQRGTGVTGELFF. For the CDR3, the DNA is TGCGCCAGCAGCCAACGAGGGACAGGGGTCACCGGGGAGCTGTTTTTT.

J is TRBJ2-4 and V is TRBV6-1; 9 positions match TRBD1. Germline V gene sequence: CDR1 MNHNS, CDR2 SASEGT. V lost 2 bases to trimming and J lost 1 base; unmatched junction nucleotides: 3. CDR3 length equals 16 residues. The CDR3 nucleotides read TGTGCCAGCAGTGAATTGGGGACAGGGGCCAAAAACATTCAGTACTTC. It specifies CASSELGTGAKNIQYF.

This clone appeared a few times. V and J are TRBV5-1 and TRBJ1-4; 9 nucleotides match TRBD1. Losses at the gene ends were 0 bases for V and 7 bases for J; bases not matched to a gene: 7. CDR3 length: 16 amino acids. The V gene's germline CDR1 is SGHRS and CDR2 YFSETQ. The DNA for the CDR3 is TGCGCCAGCAGCTTGGGATCCGGGACAGGGTCTGAAAAACTGTTTTTT. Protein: CASSLGSGTGSEKLFF.

The CDR3 is CASSQALALYGTFF. The CDR3, as DNA: TGCGCCAGCAGCCAAGCTCTAGCGCTATACGGGACGTTCTTC. This chain uses TRBV4-1 with TRBJ2-1; tentatively, D is TRBD2 (6 bases). V was clipped by 1 base and J by 15 bases, with 19 bases between them. The CDR3 consists of 14 residues. Per germline, CDR1 MGHRA and CDR2 YSYEKL.

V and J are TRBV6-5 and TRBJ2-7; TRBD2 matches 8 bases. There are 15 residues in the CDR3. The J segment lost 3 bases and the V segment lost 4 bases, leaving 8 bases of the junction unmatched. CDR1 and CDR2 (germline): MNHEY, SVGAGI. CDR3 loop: CASSWGKRERYEQYF. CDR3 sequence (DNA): TGTGCCAGCAGTTGGGGTAAGCGGGAGCGCTACGAGCAGTACTTC.

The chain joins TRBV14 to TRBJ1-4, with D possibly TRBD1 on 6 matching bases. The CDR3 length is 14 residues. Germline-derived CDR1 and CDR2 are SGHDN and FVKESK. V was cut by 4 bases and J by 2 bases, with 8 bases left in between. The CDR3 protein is CASSRDTTNEKLFF. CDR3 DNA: TGTGCCAGCAGCCGGGACACTACTAATGAAAAACTGTTTTTT.

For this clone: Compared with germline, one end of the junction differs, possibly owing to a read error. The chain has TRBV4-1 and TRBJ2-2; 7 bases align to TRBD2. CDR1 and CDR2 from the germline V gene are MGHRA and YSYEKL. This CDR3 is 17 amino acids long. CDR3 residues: CASSQGFGGGNAGELFF. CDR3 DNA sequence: TGCGCCAGCAGCCAAGGGTTTGGGGGGGGGAACGCCGGGGAGCTGTTTTTT.

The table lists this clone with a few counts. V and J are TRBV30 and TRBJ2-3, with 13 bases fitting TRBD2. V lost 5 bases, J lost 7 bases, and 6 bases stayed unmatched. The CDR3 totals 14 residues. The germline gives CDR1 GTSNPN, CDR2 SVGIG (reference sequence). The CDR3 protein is CAWVPGLAGNTQYF. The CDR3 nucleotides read TGTGCCTGGGTACCGGGACTAGCGGGAAATACGCAGTATTTT.